Listed here are 31 T cell receptor beta chains from one sample, sequenced in a study of regulatory T cells in long-lasting Graves disease. CDR3-region Arm-PCR and iRepertoire HTBI primers produced the TCR beta libraries. TCRdb reprocessed the multiplex PCR reads via MiXCR and lists one record per CDR3 protein. The sample has hundreds of thousands of distinct CDR3 sequences; about 16% are singletons. Documented time point: newly diagnosed GD, antithyroid drugs for less than 3 months. PBMC RNA served as the TCR library source. The same data also went into a second study, on T cells in Graves' hyperthyroidism and ophthalmopathy.

The source material was peripheral blood mononuclear cells (PBMCs), sampled at new diagnosis, from a patient treated with antithyroid drugs. These receptors all come from a middle-aged woman with Graves disease.

The sample holds a few counts of this clonotype. This chain uses TRBV15 with TRBJ1-5, with TRBD1 matching over 9 bases. Germline CDR1 LNHNV, CDR2 YYDKDF (reference sequence). The CDR3 is made up of 14 amino acids. V lost 5 bases and J lost 6; bases outside the gene matches: 5. This chain's CDR3 is CATSSGQGSQPQHF. The CDR3 DNA is TGTGCCACCAGCTCGGGACAGGGATCTCAGCCCCAGCATTTT.

This clonotype was counted many times. The gene calls are TRBV5-1 and TRBJ2-7; D possibly corresponds to TRBD1 (5 bases). V shed 0 bases and J shed 5 bases, with 6 bases lying between them. The CDR3 consists of 12 residues. The V gene's germline CDR1 is SGHRS and CDR2 YFSETQ. CDR3 amino acids: CASSLEGDEQYF. CDR3 nucleotides: TGCGCCAGCAGCTTGGAAGGGGACGAGCAGTACTTC.

This clonotype was picked up a small number of times. This chain uses TRBV5-1 with TRBJ1-2, with 8 bases aligning to TRBD1. The CDR3 has 14 residues. The germline CDR1 and CDR2 sequences are SGHRS and YFSETQ. V dropped 4 bases and J dropped 3; count of bases not matched to a gene: 5. CDR3 in amino acids: CASSHGTGDYGYTF. In DNA, the CDR3 is TGCGCCAGCAGCCACGGGACAGGCGACTATGGCTACACCTTC.

This clonotype was seen many times. CDR3 sequence reads: CASNPGGHFGLAGAPDTQYF. CDR3 DNA: TGTGCCAGCAACCCGGGGGGCCATTTCGGACTAGCGGGCGCCCCAGATACGCAGTATTTT. This chain joins TRBV6-1 and TRBJ2-3; 11 bases match TRBD2. The length of the CDR3 is 20 residues. CDR1 is MNHNS and CDR2 is SASEGT in the germline V gene. The junction had 22 bases not matched to a gene; V was cut back by 7 bases and J by 4 bases.

This clonotype was picked up many times. The chain couples TRBV5-6 to TRBJ2-2; 10 bases align to TRBD2. This CDR3 is 14 amino acids long. Germline loops: CDR1 SGHDT, CDR2 YYEEEE. Trimming took 4 bases from V and 6 from J; bases not matched to a gene: 3. This CDR3 reads CASSTGLAPGELFF. The CDR3 DNA sequence: TGTGCCAGCAGCACGGGACTAGCGCCCGGGGAGCTGTTTTTT.

This clonotype has only a few counts. V and J are TRBV10-2 and TRBJ2-7, with D perhaps TRBD1 or TRBD2 (5 bases each). This CDR3 comprises 11 residues. CDR1 is WSHSY, CDR2 SAAADI, per germline. Trimming removed 8 bases from V and 6 bases from J, with 11 bases in between. CDR3 in DNA: TGCGCCAGCGGCCCCGGGACCGAGCAGTACTTC. This gives the protein CASGPGTEQYF.

This clonotype was observed at least ten times. The chain has TRBV3-1 and TRBJ2-2; D perhaps matches TRBD2 (5 bases). Germline CDR1 reads LGHDT; CDR2 reads YNNKEL (reference sequence). V was cut by 0 bases and J by 1 base, with 6 bases left in between. The CDR3 covers 15 residues. This CDR3 reads CASSQELVNTGELFF. In DNA form, the CDR3 reads TGTGCCAGCAGCCAAGAACTAGTGAACACCGGGGAGCTGTTTTTT.

This clonotype showed up many times. V is TRBV2 and J is TRBJ2-7, with TRBD2 matching 9 bases. CDR1 is SNHLY, CDR2 FYNNEI, per germline. The V segment lost 2 bases and the J segment 7 bases; nucleotides outside the gene matches: 9. The CDR3 extends over 15 amino acids. This CDR3 is CASSELLAGLGEQYF. CDR3 sequence (DNA): TGTGCCAGCAGTGAACTCCTAGCGGGGCTTGGAGAGCAGTACTTC.

The chain uses TRBV20-1 and TRBJ1-1; D uncertain. Germline assignment: CDR1 DFQATT and CDR2 SNEGSKA (reference sequence). The CDR3 runs to 13 residues. Trimming pared 5 bases from V and 1 base from J, leaving 11 bases between. DNA of the CDR3: TGCAGTGCTCAAACCTCGAAGAACACTGAAGCTTTCTTT. Translating it yields CSAQTSKNTEAFF.

The chain recombines TRBV19 with TRBJ1-5; D may be TRBD1 (6 bases). Looked up from germline, CDR1 is LNHDA and CDR2 is SQIVND (reference sequence). V lost 7 bases to trimming and J lost 2 bases, with 15 bases between them. This CDR3 has 15 residues. CDR3 region: CASTQEAGGNQPQHF. The CDR3 DNA follows: TGTGCCAGTACGCAGGAGGCAGGGGGCAATCAGCCCCAGCATTTT.

This clonotype showed up just a few times. This chain uses TRBV7-9 with TRBJ2-1; 9 bases fit TRBD1. Germline V gives CDR1 SEHNR, CDR2 FQNEAQ (reference sequence). The CDR3 loop spans 15 amino acids. Trimming removed 7 bases from V and 4 bases from J; junction bases left unmatched: 8. In DNA, the CDR3 is TGTGCCAGCACCAACCCGGGACAGGGTTACAATGAGCAGTTCTTC. This sequence encodes CASTNPGQGYNEQFF.

In its sample, this clonotype was seen many times. CDR3 loop: CAWSSGVMNTEAFF. The CDR3, as DNA: TGTGCCTGGAGCAGCGGGGTGATGAACACTGAAGCTTTCTTT. The chain combines TRBV30 with TRBJ1-1; no clear D. The V gene lost 3 bases and the J gene lost 0 bases, with 11 bases spanning the gap. The length of the CDR3 is 14 residues. Germline CDR1 is GTSNPN and CDR2 is SVGIG (reference sequence).

In its sample, this clonotype was seen many times. The rearrangement uses TRBV7-9 and TRBJ2-3, with D maybe TRBD1 (5 bases). This CDR3 has 12 residues. The germline V and J ends were trimmed by 6 bases and 4 bases, with 8 bases remaining between them. Germline V CDR1 and CDR2: SEHNR, FQNEAQ (reference sequence). The CDR3 here is CASSSTADTQYF. The CDR3 DNA is TGTGCCAGCAGTTCGACAGCAGATACGCAGTATTTT.

This clonotype has a count of ten or more. The chain couples TRBV3-1 to TRBJ1-2; tentative D call: TRBD1 (5 bases). The CDR3 extends over 13 amino acids. The V end was cut by 4 bases, the J end by 6 bases, with 12 bases between. Germline V gene data show CDR1 as LGHDT and CDR2 as YNNKEL (reference sequence). The CDR3 here is CASSLATANGYTF. The CDR3 nucleotides are TGTGCCAGCAGCCTCGCGACAGCGAATGGCTACACCTTC.

This clonotype was counted between two and nine times. The chain employs TRBV5-1 and TRBJ2-2; 8 bases are a match to TRBD1. The germline CDR1 and CDR2 sequences are SGHRS and YFSETQ. V shed 5 bases, J shed 2 bases, and the junction held 5 bases outside the gene matches. There are 15 residues in the CDR3. The CDR3 DNA follows: TGCGCCAGCAGGTGGGGACAGGCAAACACCGGGGAGCTGTTTTTT. The encoded protein is CASRWGQANTGELFF.

V and J are TRBV19 and TRBJ1-1, with 9 bases identical to TRBD1. There are 15 residues in the CDR3. Germline V gene data show CDR1 as LNHDA and CDR2 as SQIVND (reference sequence). The ends lost 7 bases at V and 6 bases at J; junction bases unmatched: 12. The CDR3 DNA is TGTGCCAGTACCTTGGTCACAGGGGGCCGAGCTGAAGCTTTCTTT. It yields the protein CASTLVTGGRAEAFF.

This chain links TRBV4-1 with TRBJ2-5; D is ambiguous. This CDR3 comprises 13 residues. Germline loops: CDR1 MGHRA, CDR2 YSYEKL. Trimming shortened V by 5 bases and J by 4 bases, and 11 bases separated the two germline ends. The CDR3 sequence is CASSAVVVETQYF. The CDR3 DNA reads as TGCGCCAGCAGCGCGGTAGTTGTAGAGACCCAGTACTTC.

The sample holds many counts of this clonotype. The rearrangement joins TRBV7-9 to TRBJ2-3; TRBD1 or TRBD2 may be the D gene (5 bases each). This CDR3 is built from 16 residues. Germline CDR1 and CDR2: SEHNR and FQNEAQ (reference sequence). V gave up 2 bases and J gave up 3 bases, with 15 bases separating them. CDR3 DNA: TGTGCCAGCAGCTTAAGAAGGGACCGAGGGACAGATACGCAGTATTTT. Amino acid sequence: CASSLRRDRGTDTQYF.

The chain is built from TRBV5-1 and TRBJ1-1; weak D call: TRBD1 (6 bases). This CDR3 contains 12 residues. Trimming pared 2 bases from V and 11 bases from J, leaving 13 bases between. CDR1 SGHRS and CDR2 YFSETQ come from the germline V gene. The CDR3 nucleotides read TGCGCCAGCAGCTTCGGGACAAGGGGCGCTTTCTTT. Its translation is CASSFGTRGAFF.

This clonotype has at least ten counts. J is TRBJ1-1 and V is TRBV11-2; perhaps TRBD1 as D (6 bases). Trimming stripped 3 bases from V and 11 bases from J, with 13 bases between. Germline CDR1 and CDR2: SGHAT and FQNNGV. This CDR3 spans 12 amino acids. CDR3 DNA sequence: TGTGCCAGCAGCTTTAACAGGGAGGACGCTTTCTTT. Its translation is CASSFNREDAFF.

This clonotype was found many times. The V gene is TRBV28, the J gene TRBJ1-4; D uncertain. There are 12 residues in the CDR3. The germline gives CDR1 MDHEN, CDR2 SYDVKM. Trimming shortened V by 3 bases and J by 8 bases, and 7 bases separated the two germline ends. This chain's CDR3 is CASSFPGEKLFF. CDR3 nucleotides: TGTGCCAGCAGTTTCCCTGGGGAAAAACTGTTTTTT.

This clonotype was detected many times. The V call is TRBV2, the J call TRBJ1-2; D not resolved. This CDR3 is 15 amino acids long. Germline loops: CDR1 SNHLY, CDR2 FYNNEI. The ends were cut back, 4 bases at V and 0 bases at J, with 12 bases in the middle. CDR3 DNA sequence: TGTGCCAGCAGTGTGGTACGGTCCACTAACTATGGCTACACCTTC. Its protein is CASSVVRSTNYGYTF.

J is TRBJ1-5 and V is TRBV12-3 or TRBV12-4; D is ambiguous. This CDR3 is built from 15 residues. Trimming removed 5 bases from V and 4 bases from J, with 15 bases in between. The CDR3 spells CASSVGGRVNQPQHF. DNA of the CDR3: TGTGCCAGCAGTGTTGGAGGTAGGGTTAATCAGCCCCAGCATTTT.

At least ten counts were recorded for this clonotype. The V call is TRBV6-5, the J call TRBJ2-7; weak D call: TRBD1 (6 bases). Germline assignment: CDR1 MNHEY and CDR2 SVGAGI. There are 14 residues in the CDR3. V lost 2 bases to trimming and J lost 7 bases, with 15 bases between them. The CDR3 region is CASSYSRGPREQYF. CDR3 nucleotide sequence: TGTGCCAGCAGTTACAGCAGGGGACCTAGGGAGCAGTACTTC.

This clonotype was seen only a few times. The rearrangement joins TRBV4-2 to TRBJ1-6; no clear D gene. The germline V gene has CDR1 LGHNA and CDR2 YNFKEQ. The CDR3 extends over 16 amino acids. The V gene lost 3 bases and the J gene lost 8 bases, with 17 bases spanning the gap. CDR3 in amino acids: CASSQAWERADSPLHF. CDR3 coding DNA: TGTGCCAGCAGCCAGGCCTGGGAGCGGGCGGATTCACCCCTCCACTTT.

The rearrangement uses TRBV7-9 and TRBJ2-1; 8 positions agree with TRBD2. This CDR3 has 13 residues. The germline V gene has CDR1 SEHNR and CDR2 FQNEAQ (reference sequence). V was clipped by 5 bases and J by 6 bases; unmatched bases: 3. This chain's CDR3 is CASSVSGINEQFF. The CDR3 bases are TGTGCCAGCAGCGTTAGCGGGATCAATGAGCAGTTCTTC.

The CDR3 protein is CASSPRQGKSMFF. The CDR3 DNA reads TGTGCCAGCAGCCCCCGACAGGGGAAGTCGATGTTTTTT. This chain links TRBV9 with TRBJ2-2; 8 bases line up with TRBD1. Germline V lookup: CDR1 SGDLS, CDR2 YYNGEE. The CDR3 contains 13 residues. The J segment lost 15 bases and the V segment lost 4 bases, leaving 11 bases of the junction unmatched.

The table lists this clonotype with many counts. This rearrangement joins TRBV27 to TRBJ1-5; maybe TRBD1 (5 bases). Between the trimmed V and J ends, which lost 6 bases and 0 bases, there was a span of 12 bases. The length of the CDR3 is 15 residues. Looked up from germline, CDR1 is MNHEY and CDR2 is SMNVEV (reference sequence). CDR3 residues: CASRPGPYSNQPQHF. The CDR3 nucleotides are TGTGCCAGCAGACCGGGGCCATATAGCAATCAGCCCCAGCATTTT.

The V gene is TRBV7-9, the J gene TRBJ2-7; the D gene is possibly TRBD1 (6 bases). With 10 bases removed from V and 5 bases from J, the gap between germline ends came to 18 bases. The CDR3 spans 13 residues. Germline CDR1 and CDR2: SEHNR and FQNEAQ (reference sequence). DNA of the CDR3: TGTGCCACCAAACCGGCAGGGGTTCACGAGCAGTACTTC. It codes for CATKPAGVHEQYF.

At least ten counts were recorded for this clonotype. This sequence joins TRBV12-3 or TRBV12-4 and TRBJ2-5; D call uncertain. Trimming cost V 5 bases and J 4 bases, with 5 bases left between them. The CDR3 contains 11 residues. Here the CDR3 reads CASSKAETQYF. In DNA form, the CDR3 reads TGTGCCAGCAGTAAAGCAGAGACCCAGTACTTC.

This clonotype was counted a few times. V is TRBV3-1 and J is TRBJ1-2; TRBD1 matches at 8 bases. This CDR3 region has 14 residues. Germline values: CDR1 LGHDT, CDR2 YNNKEL (reference sequence). Germline trimming cut 4 bases from V and 2 bases from J; bases unmatched to any gene: 3. The CDR3 loop reads CASSRRQGNYGYTF. The CDR3 DNA reads TGTGCCAGCAGCCGAAGACAGGGGAACTATGGCTACACCTTC.